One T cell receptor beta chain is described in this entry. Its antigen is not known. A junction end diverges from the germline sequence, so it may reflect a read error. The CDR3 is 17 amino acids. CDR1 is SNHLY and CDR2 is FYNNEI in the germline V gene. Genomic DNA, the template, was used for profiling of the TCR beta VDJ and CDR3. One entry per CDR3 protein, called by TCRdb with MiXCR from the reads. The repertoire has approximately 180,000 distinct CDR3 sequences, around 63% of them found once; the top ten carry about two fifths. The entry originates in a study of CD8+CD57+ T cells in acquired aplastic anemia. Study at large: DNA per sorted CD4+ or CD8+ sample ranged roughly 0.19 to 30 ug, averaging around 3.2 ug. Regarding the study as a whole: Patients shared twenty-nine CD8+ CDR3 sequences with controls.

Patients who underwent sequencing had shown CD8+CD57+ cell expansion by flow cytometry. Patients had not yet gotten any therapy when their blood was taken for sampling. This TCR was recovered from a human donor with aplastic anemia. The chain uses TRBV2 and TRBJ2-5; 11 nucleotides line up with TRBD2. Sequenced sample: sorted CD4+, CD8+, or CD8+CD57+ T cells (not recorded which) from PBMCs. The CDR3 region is CASSLGVVAGGIENQYF. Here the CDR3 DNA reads TGTGCCAGCAGCCTCGGTGTGGTAGCGGGGGGGATAGAGAACCAGTACTTC. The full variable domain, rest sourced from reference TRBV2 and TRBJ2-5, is EPEVTQTPSHQVTQMGQEVILRCVPISNHLYFYWYRQILGQKVEFLVSFYNNEISEKSEIFDDQFSVERPDGSNFTLKIRSTKLEDSAMYFCASSLGVVAGGIENQYFGPGTRLLVL.